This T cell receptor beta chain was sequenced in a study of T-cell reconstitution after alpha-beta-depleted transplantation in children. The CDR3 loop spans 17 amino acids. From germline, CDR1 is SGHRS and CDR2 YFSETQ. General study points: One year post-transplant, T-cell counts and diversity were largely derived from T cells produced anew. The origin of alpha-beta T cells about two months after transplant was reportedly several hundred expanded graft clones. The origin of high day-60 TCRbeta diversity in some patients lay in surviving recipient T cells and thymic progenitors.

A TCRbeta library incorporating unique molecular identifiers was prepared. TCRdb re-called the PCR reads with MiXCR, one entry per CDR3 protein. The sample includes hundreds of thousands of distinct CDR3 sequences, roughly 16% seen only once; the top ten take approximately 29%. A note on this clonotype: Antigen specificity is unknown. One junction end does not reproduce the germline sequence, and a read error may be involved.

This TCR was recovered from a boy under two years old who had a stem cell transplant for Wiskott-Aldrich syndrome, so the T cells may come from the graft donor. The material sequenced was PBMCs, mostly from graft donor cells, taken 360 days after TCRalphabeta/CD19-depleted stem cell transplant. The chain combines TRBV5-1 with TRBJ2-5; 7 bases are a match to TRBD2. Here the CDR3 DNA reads TGCGCCAGCAGCTTGGATGCTAGCGGAAACCTCCAAGAGACCCATTACTTC. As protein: CASSLDASGNLQETHYF. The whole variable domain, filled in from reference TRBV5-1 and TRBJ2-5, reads KAGVTQTPRYLIKTRGQQVTLSCSPISGHRSVSWYQQTPGQGLQFLFEYFSETQRNKGNFPGRFSGRQFSNSRSEMNVSTLELGDSALYLCASSLDASGNLQETHYFGPGTRLLVL.